The sequence of this TCR beta chain was determined in a study of spatial heterogeneity in lung cancer. This clonotype showed up many times. From the 5' RACE reads, TCRdb called clonotypes with MiXCR, one entry per CDR3 protein. The sample consists of roughly 48,000 distinct CDR3 sequences, about 10% of them appearing once. The time point is: sample taken at primary tumor resection. Unsorted whole RNA samples from tumor, nontumor lung or frozen PBMC were sequenced. The receptor was derived from a female donor with early-stage non-small cell lung cancer. The sample consisted of PBMCs, taken at surgery.

The CDR3 loop reads CASSSDSRVSGANVLTF. The CDR3 coding sequence is TGCGCCAGCAGCTCTGATAGTAGAGTATCTGGGGCCAACGTCCTGACTTTC. The rearrangement links TRBV4-1 to TRBJ2-6; D gene unclear. The CDR3 covers 17 residues. The germline V gene encodes CDR1 MGHRA and CDR2 YSYEKL. Trimming stripped 5 bases from V and 1 base from J, with 15 bases between.